Listed below are T cell receptor beta chains from one sample, sequenced in a study of cytomegalovirus exposure and HLA in healthy donors. This table comes from immunoSEQ multiplex PCR, and its TCRdb copy is limited to in-frame clones, with some not included. The sample consists of about 73,000 clones, around 95% of them appearing once. The sequencing sample was made of PBMCs. All receptors derive from a man aged 18 to 35 in good health and CMV-seronegative. The CDR3 runs from the conserved cysteine through the conserved F or W. D genes are given only for firm matches. Part of the rows lack a size; the others show once, few, many or a class for expanded clones.

- TRBJ1-5 TRBV6-1 - CASIIKQGTQPQHF TGTGCCAGTATCATAAAACAGGGCACTCAGCCCCAGCATTTT
- TRBJ2-7 TRBV7-9 - CASSFVQGISYEQYF TGTGCCAGCAGCTTTGTCCAGGGTATTTCCTACGAGCAGTACTTC
TRBD2 TRBJ2-7 TRBV9 - CASSVGGSDEQYF TGTGCCAGCAGCGTGGGGGGGAGCGACGAGCAGTACTTC
TRBD2 TRBJ2-5 TRBV9 - CASSALTSGGVETQYF TGTGCCAGCAGCGCCTTGACTAGCGGGGGCGTAGAGACCCAGTACTTC
- TRBJ1-1 TRBV5-1 - CASKRGDTEAFF TGCGCCAGCAAGCGGGGGGACACTGAAGCTTTCTTT
TRBD1 TRBJ2-7 TRBV5-1 - CASFDQPGQIDYEQYF TGCGCCAGCTTCGACCAGCCGGGACAGATAGACTACGAGCAGTACTTC
TRBD2 TRBJ2-3 TRBV28 once CASMASGGWGTDTQYF TGTGCCAGCATGGCTAGCGGGGGGTGGGGCACAGATACGCAGTATTTT
TRBD1 TRBJ2-7 TRBV7-8 once CASSLARQGYYEQYF TGTGCCAGCAGCTTAGCCCGACAGGGCTACTACGAGCAGTACTTC
- TRBJ2-4 TRBV28 - CASRDTALAKNIQYF TGTGCCAGCAGGGACACCGCATTAGCCAAAAACATTCAGTACTTC
TRBD1 TRBJ1-1 TRBV28 - CASSLGTGSTEAFF TGTGCCAGCAGTTTAGGGACAGGGAGCACTGAAGCTTTCTTT
TRBD1 TRBJ2-3 TRBV19 once CASSMWGQGTDTQYF TGTGCCAGTAGTATGTGGGGACAGGGCACAGATACGCAGTATTTT
- TRBJ1-1 TRBV27 - CASSLIDLRGNTEAFF TGTGCCAGCAGTTTGATTGACCTCCGGGGTAACACTGAAGCTTTCTTT
TRBD1 TRBJ2-7 TRBV5-1 - CASSLGQGVSYEQYF TGCGCCAGCAGCTTGGGGCAGGGGGTCTCCTACGAGCAGTACTTC
- TRBJ1-4 TRBV2 - CASSDFLGGVEKLFF TGTGCCAGCAGTGACTTTTTAGGGGGGGTCGAAAAACTGTTTTTT
- TRBJ1-1 TRBV28 - CASYTPRGVADTEAFF TGTGCCAGCTACACCCCGCGGGGGGTGGCGGACACTGAAGCTTTCTTT
TRBD1 TRBJ2-3 TRBV6-4 - CASRTGQGDTDTQYF TGTGCCAGCAGAACAGGGCAGGGGGACACAGATACGCAGTATTTT
- TRBJ1-3 TRBV30 - CAWSFAGVLNTIYF TGTGCCTGGAGTTTCGCAGGGGTTTTAAACACCATATATTTT
- TRBJ1-4 TRBV29-1 - CSVEGGLGNEKLFF TGCAGCGTTGAAGGGGGACTTGGTAATGAAAAACTGTTTTTT
- TRBJ1-4 TRBV5-6 - CASRVWSNEKLFF TGTGCCAGCAGGGTGTGGAGCAATGAAAAACTGTTTTTT
TRBD1 TRBJ1-5 TRBV18 - CASSPRSGGQPQHF TGTGCCAGCTCACCCCGATCAGGGGGTCAGCCCCAGCATTTT
- TRBJ2-3 TRBV11-2 - CASSLDDSRTDTQYF TGTGCCAGCAGCTTAGATGACAGCCGCACAGATACGCAGTATTTT
- TRBJ1-2 TRBV6-1 - CASTGPIYNGYTF TGTGCCAGCACAGGGCCGATCTATAATGGCTACACCTTC
- TRBJ1-6 TRBV2 - CASSDSGRRANSPLHF TGTGCCAGCAGTGATAGCGGGAGAAGGGCTAATTCACCCCTCCACTTT
TRBD2 TRBJ2-1 TRBV2 - CASSGRTSRNEQFF TGTGCCAGTAGCGGGCGCACCTCACGGAATGAGCAGTTCTTC
TRBD1 TRBJ1-2 TRBV7-8 - CASSPGDSPYGYTF TGTGCCAGCAGCCCGGGGGACAGCCCCTATGGCTACACCTTC
TRBD1 TRBJ1-5 TRBV4-1 - CASSQERQGAQPQHF TGCGCCAGCAGCCAAGAAAGACAGGGGGCTCAGCCCCAGCATTTT
- TRBJ1-3 TRBV7-7 once CASSANPGNTIYF TGTGCTAGCAGCGCAAACCCAGGGAACACCATATATTTT
- TRBJ1-1 TRBV27 - CASSLTGTEAFF TGTGCCAGCAGTTTGACAGGCACTGAAGCTTTCTTT
- TRBJ1-1 TRBV5-4 - CASSFRQQNTEAFF TGTGCCAGCAGCTTTCGACAGCAGAACACTGAAGCTTTCTTT
- TRBJ1-6 TRBV27 - CASSSVGPLHF TGTGCCAGCAGTTCAGTTGGACCCCTCCACTTT
TRBD1 TRBJ2-7 TRBV15 - CATSRVRGPGAGQYF TGTGCCACCAGCAGAGTTAGGGGGCCCGGGGCCGGGCAGTACTTC
TRBD1 TRBJ2-7 TRBV7-3 - CASALVDRGYEQYF TGTGCCAGCGCACTGGTGGACAGGGGATACGAGCAGTACTTC
- TRBJ2-5 TRBV30 - CAWSLTTGTRQETQYF TGTGCCTGGAGTTTGACTACCGGGACACGCCAAGAGACCCAGTACTTC
TRBD1 TRBJ2-5 TRBV28 - CASSWDRGGQTQYF TGTGCCAGCAGTTGGGACAGGGGGGGTCAGACCCAGTACTTC
- TRBJ1-6 TRBV19 - CASSRGEFGSPLHF TGTGCCAGTAGTAGGGGGGAATTCGGTTCACCCCTCCACTTT
- TRBJ2-1 TRBV7-8 - CASSLDSHEQFF TGTGCCAGCAGCTTAGATTCTCATGAGCAGTTCTTC
- TRBJ2-1 TRBV18 - CASSPSGLETTNEQFF TGTGCCAGCTCACCAAGCGGACTCGAAACTACAAATGAGCAGTTCTTC
- TRBJ1-2 TRBV9 - CASSVDPGGYTF TGTGCCAGCAGCGTAGACCCGGGAGGCTACACCTTC
- TRBJ2-5 TRBV6-1 - CASSWTLRETQYF TGTGCCAGCAGTTGGACATTACGAGAGACCCAGTACTTC
- TRBJ1-2 TRBV18 - CASSPGNSGVMSYGYTF TGTGCCAGCTCACCCGGAAACTCAGGGGTTATGAGCTATGGCTACACCTTC